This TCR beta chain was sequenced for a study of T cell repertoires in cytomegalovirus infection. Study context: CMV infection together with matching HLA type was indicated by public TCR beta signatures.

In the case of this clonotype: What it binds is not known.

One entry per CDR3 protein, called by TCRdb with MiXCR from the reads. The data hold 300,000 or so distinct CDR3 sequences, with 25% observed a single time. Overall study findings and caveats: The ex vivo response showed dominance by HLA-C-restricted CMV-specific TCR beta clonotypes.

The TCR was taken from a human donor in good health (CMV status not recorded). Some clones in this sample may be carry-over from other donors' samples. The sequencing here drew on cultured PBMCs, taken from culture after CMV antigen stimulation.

CDR3 protein: CASSYGVPVSGTTGANVLTF. CDR3 DNA sequence: TGTGCCAGCAGTTACGGGGTCCCCGTTAGCGGGACCACCGGGGCCAACGTCCTGACTTTC. V usage is TRBV6-2 or TRBV6-3 and J usage is TRBJ2-6; TRBD2 agrees at 8 bases. The CDR3 length is 20 residues. Trimming cost V 2 bases and J 4 bases; bases outside gene matches: 16. CDR1 is MNHEY, CDR2 SVGEGT, per germline.